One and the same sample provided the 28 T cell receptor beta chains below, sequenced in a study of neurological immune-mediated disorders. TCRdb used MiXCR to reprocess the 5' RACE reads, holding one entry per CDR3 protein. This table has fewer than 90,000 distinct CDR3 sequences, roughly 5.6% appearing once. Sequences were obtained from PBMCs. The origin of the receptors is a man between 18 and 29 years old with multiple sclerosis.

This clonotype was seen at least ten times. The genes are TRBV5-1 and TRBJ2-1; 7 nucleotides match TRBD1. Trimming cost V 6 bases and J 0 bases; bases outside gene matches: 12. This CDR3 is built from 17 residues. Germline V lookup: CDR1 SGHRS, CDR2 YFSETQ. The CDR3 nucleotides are TGCGCCAGCACCCACTTGGGTACAGGGGCCTCCTACAATGAGCAGTTCTTC. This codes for CASTHLGTGASYNEQFF.

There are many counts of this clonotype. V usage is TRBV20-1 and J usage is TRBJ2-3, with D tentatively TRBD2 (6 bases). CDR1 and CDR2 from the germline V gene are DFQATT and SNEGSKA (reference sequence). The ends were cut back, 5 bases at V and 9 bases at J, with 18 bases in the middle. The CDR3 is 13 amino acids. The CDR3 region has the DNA TGCAGTGCTGAGCCCCGGCGGCGGGACACGCAGTATTTT. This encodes CSAEPRRRDTQYF.

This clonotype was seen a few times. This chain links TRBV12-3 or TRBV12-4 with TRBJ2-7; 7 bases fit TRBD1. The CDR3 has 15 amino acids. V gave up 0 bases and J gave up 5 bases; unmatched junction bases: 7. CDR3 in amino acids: CASSLAGGAHDEQYF. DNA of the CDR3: TGTGCCAGCAGTTTAGCAGGGGGCGCGCACGACGAGCAGTACTTC.

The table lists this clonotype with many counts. In nucleotides, the CDR3 is TGCAGTGCCGCAGGGGGCAGTCAGCCCCAGCATTTT. This encodes CSAAGGSQPQHF. V usage is TRBV20-1 and J usage is TRBJ1-5; TRBD1 matches 8 bases. The CDR3 runs to 12 residues. With 6 bases clipped from V and 6 bases from J, the junction kept 4 bases outside the gene matches. CDR1 is DFQATT and CDR2 is SNEGSKA in the germline V gene (reference sequence).

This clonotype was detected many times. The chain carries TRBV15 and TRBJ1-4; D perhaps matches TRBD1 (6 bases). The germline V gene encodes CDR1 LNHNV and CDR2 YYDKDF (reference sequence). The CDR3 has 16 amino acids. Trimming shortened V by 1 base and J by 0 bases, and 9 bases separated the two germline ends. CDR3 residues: CATSRAKGATNEKLFF. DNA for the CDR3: TGTGCCACCAGCAGAGCTAAGGGGGCAACTAATGAAAAACTGTTTTTT.

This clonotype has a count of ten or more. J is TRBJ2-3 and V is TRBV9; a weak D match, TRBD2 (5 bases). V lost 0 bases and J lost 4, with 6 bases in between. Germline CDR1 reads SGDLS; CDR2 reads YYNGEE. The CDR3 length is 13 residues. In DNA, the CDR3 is TGTGCCAGCAGCGTAGGGAGGCCAGATACGCAGTATTTT. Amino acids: CASSVGRPDTQYF.

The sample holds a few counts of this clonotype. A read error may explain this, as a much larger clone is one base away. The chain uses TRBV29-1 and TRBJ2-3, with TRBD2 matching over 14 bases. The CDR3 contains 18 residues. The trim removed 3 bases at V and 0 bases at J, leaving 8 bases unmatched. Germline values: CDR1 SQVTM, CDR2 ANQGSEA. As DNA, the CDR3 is TGCAGCGTTGACATGGTGGGGACTAGCGGGGGAAGCACAGATACGCAGTATTTT. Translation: CSVDMVGTSGGSTDTQYF.

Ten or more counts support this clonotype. Here the CDR3 DNA reads TGTGCCAGCAGCAAACCGGGACTAGCGGTCCGGTATGAGCAGTTCTTC. Its translation is CASSKPGLAVRYEQFF. The genes are TRBV7-8 and TRBJ2-1; 11 bases fit TRBD2. The trim removed 5 bases at V and 8 bases at J, leaving 11 bases unmatched. The length of the CDR3 is 16 residues. Per the germline V gene, CDR1 is SGHVS and CDR2 is FQNEAQ.

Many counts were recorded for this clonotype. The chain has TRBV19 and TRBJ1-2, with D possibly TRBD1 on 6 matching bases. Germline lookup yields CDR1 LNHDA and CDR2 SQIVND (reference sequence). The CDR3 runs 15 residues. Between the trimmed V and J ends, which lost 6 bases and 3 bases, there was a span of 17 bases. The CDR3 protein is CASSLELGADYGYTF. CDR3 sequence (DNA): TGTGCCAGTAGCCTGGAACTGGGGGCAGACTATGGCTACACCTTC.

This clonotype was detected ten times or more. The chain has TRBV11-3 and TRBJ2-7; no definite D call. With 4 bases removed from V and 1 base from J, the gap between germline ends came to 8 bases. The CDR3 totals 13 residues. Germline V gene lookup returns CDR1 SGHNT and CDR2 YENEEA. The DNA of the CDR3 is TGTGCCAGCAGCTCCCCCGAGTCCTACGAGCAGTACTTC. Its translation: CASSSPESYEQYF.

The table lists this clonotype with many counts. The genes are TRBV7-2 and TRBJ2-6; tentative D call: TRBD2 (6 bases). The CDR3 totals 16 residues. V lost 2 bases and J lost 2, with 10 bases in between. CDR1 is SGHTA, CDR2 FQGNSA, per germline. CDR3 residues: CASSLTGGTGANVLTF. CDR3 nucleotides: TGTGCCAGCAGCTTAACTGGGGGGACTGGGGCCAACGTCCTGACTTTC. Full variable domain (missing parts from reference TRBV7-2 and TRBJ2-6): GAGVSQSPSNKVTEKGKDVELRCDPISGHTALYWYRQSLGQGLEFLIYFQGNSAPDKSGLPSDRFSAERTGGSVSTLTIQRTQQEDSAVYLCASSLTGGTGANVLTFGAGSRLTVL.

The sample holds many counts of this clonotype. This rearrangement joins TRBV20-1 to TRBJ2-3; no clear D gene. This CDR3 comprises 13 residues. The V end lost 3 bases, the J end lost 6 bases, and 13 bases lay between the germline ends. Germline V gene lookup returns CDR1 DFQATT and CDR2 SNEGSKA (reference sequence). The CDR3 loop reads CSASAPMVDTQYF. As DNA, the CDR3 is TGCAGTGCTAGCGCGCCGATGGTTGATACGCAGTATTTT.

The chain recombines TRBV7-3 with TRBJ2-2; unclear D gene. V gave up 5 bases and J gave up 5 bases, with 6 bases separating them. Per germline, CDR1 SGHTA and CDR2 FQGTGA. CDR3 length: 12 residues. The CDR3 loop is CASSPPTGELFF. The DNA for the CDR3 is TGTGCCAGCAGCCCCCCTACCGGGGAGCTGTTTTTT.

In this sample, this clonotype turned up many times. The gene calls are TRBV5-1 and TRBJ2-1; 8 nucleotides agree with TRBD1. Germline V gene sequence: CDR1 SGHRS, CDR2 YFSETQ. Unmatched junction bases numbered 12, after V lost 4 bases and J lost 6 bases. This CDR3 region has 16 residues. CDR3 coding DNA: TGCGCCAGCAGCGATCTCCTAGGGGACAGGTTCAATGAGCAGTTCTTC. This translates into CASSDLLGDRFNEQFF.

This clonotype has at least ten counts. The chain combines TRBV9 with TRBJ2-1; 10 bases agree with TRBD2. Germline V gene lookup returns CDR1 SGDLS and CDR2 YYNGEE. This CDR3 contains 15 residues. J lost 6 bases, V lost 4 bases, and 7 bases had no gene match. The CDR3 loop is CASSQGGTSANEQFF. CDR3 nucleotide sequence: TGTGCCAGCAGCCAGGGGGGGACTAGCGCCAATGAGCAGTTCTTC.

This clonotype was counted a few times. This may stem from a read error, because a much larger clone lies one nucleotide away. CDR3 coding DNA: TGTGCCACCAGTGAACGTAACAATGAGCAGTTCTTC. This sequence encodes CATSERNNEQFF. The chain has TRBV24-1 and TRBJ2-1, with D unclear. This CDR3 is 12 amino acids long. V dropped 4 bases and J dropped 5 bases, with 5 bases sitting between them. Germline loops: CDR1 KGHDR, CDR2 SFDVKD.

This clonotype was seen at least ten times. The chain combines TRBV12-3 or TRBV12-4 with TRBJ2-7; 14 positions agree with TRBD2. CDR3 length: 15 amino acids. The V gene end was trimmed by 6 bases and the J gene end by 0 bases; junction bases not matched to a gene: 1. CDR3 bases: TGTGCCAGCAGGGGGACTAGCGGGAGCTCCTACGAGCAGTACTTC. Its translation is CASRGTSGSSYEQYF.

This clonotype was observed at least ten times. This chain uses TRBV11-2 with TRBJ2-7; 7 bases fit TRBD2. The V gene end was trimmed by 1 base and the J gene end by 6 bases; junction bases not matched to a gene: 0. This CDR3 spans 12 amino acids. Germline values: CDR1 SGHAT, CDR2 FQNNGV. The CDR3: CASSLGGGEQYF. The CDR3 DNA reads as TGTGCCAGCAGCTTAGGGGGGGGCGAGCAGTACTTC.

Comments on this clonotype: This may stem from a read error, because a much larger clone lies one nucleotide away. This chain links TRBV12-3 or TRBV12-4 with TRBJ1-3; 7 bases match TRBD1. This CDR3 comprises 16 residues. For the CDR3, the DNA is TGTGCCATTAATAGGGACAGCGACTCGTCCGGAAAAACCATATATTTT. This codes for CAINRDSDSSGKTIYF.

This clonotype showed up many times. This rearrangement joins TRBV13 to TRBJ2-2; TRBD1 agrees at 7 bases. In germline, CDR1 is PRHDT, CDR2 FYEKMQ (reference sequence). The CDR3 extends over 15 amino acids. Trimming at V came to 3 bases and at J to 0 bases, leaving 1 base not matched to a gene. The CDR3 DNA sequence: TGTGCCAGCAGCTTCGACAGGGCGAACACCGGGGAGCTGTTTTTT. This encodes CASSFDRANTGELFF. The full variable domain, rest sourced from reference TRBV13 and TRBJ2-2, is AAGVIQSPRHLIKEKRETATLKCYPIPRHDTVYWYQQGPGQDPQFLISFYEKMQSDKGSIPDRFSAQQFSDYHSELNMSSLELGDSALYFCASSFDRANTGELFFGEGSRLTVL.

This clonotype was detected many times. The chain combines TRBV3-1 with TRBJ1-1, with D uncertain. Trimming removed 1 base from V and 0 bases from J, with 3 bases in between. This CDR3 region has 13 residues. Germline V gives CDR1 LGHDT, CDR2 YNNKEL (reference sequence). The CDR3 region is CASSQGMNTEAFF. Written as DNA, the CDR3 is TGTGCCAGCAGCCAAGGGATGAACACTGAAGCTTTCTTT. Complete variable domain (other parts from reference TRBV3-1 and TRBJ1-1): DTAVSQTPKYLVTQMGNDKSIKCEQNLGHDTMYWYKQDSKKFLKIMFSYNNKELIINETVPNRFSPKSPDKAHLNLHINSLELGDSAVYFCASSQGMNTEAFFGQGTRLTVV.

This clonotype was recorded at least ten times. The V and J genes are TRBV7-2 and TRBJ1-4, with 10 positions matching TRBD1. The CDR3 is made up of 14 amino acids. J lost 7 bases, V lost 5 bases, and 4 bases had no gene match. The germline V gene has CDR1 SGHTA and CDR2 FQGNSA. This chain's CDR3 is CASSPDRGSEKLFF. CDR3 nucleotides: TGTGCCAGCAGCCCGGACAGGGGGAGTGAAAAACTGTTTTTT.

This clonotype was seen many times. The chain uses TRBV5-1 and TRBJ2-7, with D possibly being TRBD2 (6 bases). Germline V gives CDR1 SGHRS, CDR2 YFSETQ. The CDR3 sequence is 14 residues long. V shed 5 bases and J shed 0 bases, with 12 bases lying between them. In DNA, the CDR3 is TGCGCCAGCAGTGGCGGACTAAACTCCTACGAGCAGTACTTC. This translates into CASSGGLNSYEQYF.

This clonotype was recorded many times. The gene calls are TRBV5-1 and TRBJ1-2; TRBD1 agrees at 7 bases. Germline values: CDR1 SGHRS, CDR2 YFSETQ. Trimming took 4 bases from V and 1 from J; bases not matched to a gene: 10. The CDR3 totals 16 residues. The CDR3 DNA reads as TGCGCCAGCAGCCAAGCACGACAGGGACTTAACTATGGCTACACCTTC. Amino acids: CASSQARQGLNYGYTF.

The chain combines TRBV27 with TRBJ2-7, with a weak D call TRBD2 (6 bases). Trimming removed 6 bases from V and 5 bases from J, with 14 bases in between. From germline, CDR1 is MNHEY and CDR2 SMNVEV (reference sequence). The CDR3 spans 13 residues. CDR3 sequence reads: CASRSRGAHEQYF. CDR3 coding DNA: TGTGCCAGCAGATCCCGCGGGGCCCACGAGCAGTACTTC.

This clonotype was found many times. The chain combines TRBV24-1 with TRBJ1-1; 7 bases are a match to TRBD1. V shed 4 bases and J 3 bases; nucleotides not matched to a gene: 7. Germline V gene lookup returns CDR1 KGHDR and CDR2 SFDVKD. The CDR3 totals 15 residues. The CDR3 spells CATSDSKQGYTEAFF. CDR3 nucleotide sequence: TGTGCCACCAGTGACTCCAAACAGGGGTACACTGAAGCTTTCTTT.

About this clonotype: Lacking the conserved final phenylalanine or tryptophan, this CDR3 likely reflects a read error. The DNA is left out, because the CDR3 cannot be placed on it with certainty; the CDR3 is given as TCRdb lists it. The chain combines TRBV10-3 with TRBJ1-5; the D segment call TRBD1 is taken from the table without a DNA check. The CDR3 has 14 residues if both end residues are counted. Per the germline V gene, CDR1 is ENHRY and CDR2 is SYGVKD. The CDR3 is CAISERGSNQPKHY.

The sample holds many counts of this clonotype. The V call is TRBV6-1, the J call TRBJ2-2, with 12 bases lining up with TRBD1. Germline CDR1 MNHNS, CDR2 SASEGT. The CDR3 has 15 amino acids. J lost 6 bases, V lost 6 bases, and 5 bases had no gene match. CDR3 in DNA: TGTGCCAGCAGCATCGGGACAGGGGGCTCCGGGGAGCTGTTTTTT. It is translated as CASSIGTGGSGELFF.